One T cell receptor beta chain is described in this entry. A read error is likely here: a far larger clone is one base away. The data originate from a study of molecular identifiers for immune sequencing clone quantification. The length of the CDR3 is 13 residues. Germline CDR1 is MNHEY and CDR2 is SVGEGT. In TCRdb, the PCR reads were re-called with MiXCR into one record per CDR3 protein. This sample has about 500,000 distinct CDR3 sequences, with over 20% found just once. The receptor comes from a human donor in good health. Some libraries in this study had Jurkat cell RNA spiked in. The rearrangement uses TRBV6-2 or TRBV6-3 and TRBJ2-3, with no clear D. The sample comprised naive CD8+ T cells from blood, with Jurkat cell RNA spiked in. Subset specified: FACS-sorted CD8+CD4-CCR7+CD45RA+ naive T cells. The CDR3 reads CASSYTSTDTRYF. The CDR3 coding sequence is TGTGCCAGCAGTTACACCTCCACAGATACGCGGTATTTT.